The rows below give T cell receptor beta chains drawn from one sample of a study of PD-1 blockade in classical Hodgkin lymphoma. TCRdb's table, derived via immunoSEQ multiplex PCR, lists solely in-frame clones and lacks some. Counted here are about 50,000 clones, around 76% occurring once; the ten biggest clones make up approximately 12%. The sample here was peripheral blood mononuclear cells (PBMCs), taken before the fourth cycle of nivolumab. The receptors stem from a human donor with classical Hodgkin lymphoma. CDR3s include the opening cysteine and the closing phenylalanine or tryptophan. A D gene is named only where the DNA matches it firmly. Some rows mark clone size as missing; the rest say once, few, many or name a class of expanded clone.

d_call: NA
j_call: TRBJ1-3
v_call: TRBV18
clone_size: NA
cdr3_nt: TGTGCCAGCTCACTAACAGGGCCTCCTGGAAACACCATATATTTT
cdr3_aa: CASSLTGPPGNTIYF

d_call: NA
j_call: TRBJ1-2
v_call: TRBV9
clone_size: NA
cdr3_nt: TGTGCCAGCAGCGTAGGCAGAAACTATGGCTACACCTTC
cdr3_aa: CASSVGRNYGYTF

d_call: NA
j_call: TRBJ2-6
v_call: TRBV5-1
clone_size: NA
cdr3_nt: TGCGCCAGCAGCTTGTTAGGGGCCGGGGCCAACGTCCTGACTTTC
cdr3_aa: CASSLLGAGANVLTF

d_call: NA
j_call: TRBJ1-4
v_call: TRBV7-9
clone_size: NA
cdr3_nt: TGTGCCAGCAGCTTACAGGGGCCGCGGGAAAAACTGTTTTTT
cdr3_aa: CASSLQGPREKLFF

d_call: NA
j_call: TRBJ2-7
v_call: TRBV6-1
clone_size: NA
cdr3_nt: TGTGCCAGCAGTGAAGTAGGCTCCACCAGCGAGCAGTACTTC
cdr3_aa: CASSEVGSTSEQYF

d_call: NA
j_call: TRBJ2-2
v_call: TRBV6-1
clone_size: NA
cdr3_nt: TGTGCCAGCAGTGAAGAGCCTAACACCGGGGAGCTGTTTTTT
cdr3_aa: CASSEEPNTGELFF

d_call: NA
j_call: TRBJ2-3
v_call: TRBV19
clone_size: NA
cdr3_nt: TGTGCCAGTAGCCCTGGGGATACGCAGTATTTT
cdr3_aa: CASSPGDTQYF

d_call: NA
j_call: TRBJ2-3
v_call: TRBV29-1
clone_size: NA
cdr3_nt: TGCAGCGTTGAGATGCGGCGTGGGATGTGTAGAAAGGCCACAGATACGCAGTATTTT
cdr3_aa: CSVEMRRGMCRKATDTQYF

d_call: TRBD1
j_call: TRBJ1-1
v_call: TRBV19
clone_size: NA
cdr3_nt: TGTGCCAGTAGTACCCGGGACAGGGGATCTGACACTGAAGCTTTCTTT
cdr3_aa: CASSTRDRGSDTEAFF

d_call: TRBD1
j_call: TRBJ2-1
v_call: TRBV5-4
clone_size: NA
cdr3_nt: TGTGCCAGCAGCCCACAGGGGAGCTCCTACAATGAGCAGTTCTTC
cdr3_aa: CASSPQGSSYNEQFF

d_call: NA
j_call: TRBJ1-3
v_call: TRBV15
clone_size: NA
cdr3_nt: TGTGCCACCAGCAACCGGCGCGGGTCTGGAAACACCATATATTTT
cdr3_aa: CATSNRRGSGNTIYF

d_call: NA
j_call: TRBJ2-3
v_call: TRBV6-5
clone_size: NA
cdr3_nt: TGTGCCAGCAGGCGTTCAGGGAGACGATCAGATACGCAGTATTTT
cdr3_aa: CASRRSGRRSDTQYF

d_call: TRBD1
j_call: TRBJ2-7
v_call: TRBV7-2
clone_size: NA
cdr3_nt: TGTGCCAGCAGCTTAAACAGGGGAGCCCCCTACGAGCAGTACTTC
cdr3_aa: CASSLNRGAPYEQYF

d_call: TRBD2
j_call: TRBJ2-3
v_call: TRBV7-8
clone_size: NA
cdr3_nt: TGTGCCAGCAGCCCGGCGCTAGCGGGTTTCACAGATACGCAGTATTTT
cdr3_aa: CASSPALAGFTDTQYF

d_call: TRBD1
j_call: TRBJ1-2
v_call: TRBV28
clone_size: NA
cdr3_nt: TGTGCCAGCAGTTCCTGGACAGGGACAAGTAACTATGGCTACACCTTC
cdr3_aa: CASSSWTGTSNYGYTF

d_call: NA
j_call: TRBJ2-7
v_call: TRBV5-1
clone_size: NA
cdr3_nt: TGCGCCAGCAGCTTCCGGGCCCAGTTCGACGAGCAGTACTTC
cdr3_aa: CASSFRAQFDEQYF

d_call: TRBD2
j_call: TRBJ2-1
v_call: TRBV7-8
clone_size: NA
cdr3_nt: TGTGCCAGCAAACGCGGGAGCGGGGGCTTCAATGAGCAGTTCTTC
cdr3_aa: CASKRGSGGFNEQFF

d_call: NA
j_call: TRBJ1-3
v_call: TRBV7-9
clone_size: NA
cdr3_nt: TGTGCCAGCAGCCCTCGGGACTCGGGTGGAAACACCATATATTTT
cdr3_aa: CASSPRDSGGNTIYF

d_call: TRBD1
j_call: TRBJ2-3
v_call: TRBV5-1
clone_size: NA
cdr3_nt: TGCGCCAGCGTCAGGGACAGGGCGCCAGATACGCAGTATTTT
cdr3_aa: CASVRDRAPDTQYF

d_call: NA
j_call: TRBJ1-5
v_call: TRBV27
clone_size: few
cdr3_nt: TGTGCCAGCAGTGATCGTAAACAGGGAAGCAATCAGCCCCAGCATTTT
cdr3_aa: CASSDRKQGSNQPQHF

d_call: TRBD2
j_call: TRBJ2-3
v_call: TRBV2
clone_size: NA
cdr3_nt: TGTGCCAGCAAAGAGCGGGAGGGCCGGGATACGCAGTATTTT
cdr3_aa: CASKEREGRDTQYF

d_call: NA
j_call: TRBJ1-2
v_call: TRBV7-2
clone_size: few
cdr3_nt: TGTGCCAGCAGTTTCTGGGGGGGTCATGGCTACACCTTC
cdr3_aa: CASSFWGGHGYTF

d_call: NA
j_call: TRBJ1-2
v_call: TRBV5-4
clone_size: NA
cdr3_nt: TGTGCCAGCAGCTTGTTGTCTGTCTATGGCTACACCTTC
cdr3_aa: CASSLLSVYGYTF

d_call: NA
j_call: TRBJ2-7
v_call: TRBV6-5
clone_size: NA
cdr3_nt: TGTGCCAGCAGTTGGACAGCCGGCGAGCAGTACTTC
cdr3_aa: CASSWTAGEQYF

d_call: TRBD1
j_call: TRBJ1-2
v_call: TRBV19
clone_size: NA
cdr3_nt: TGTGCCAGTACCACCGGCACAGGGGGCTGGAGGAACTATGGCTACACCTTC
cdr3_aa: CASTTGTGGWRNYGYTF

d_call: TRBD1
j_call: TRBJ2-2
v_call: TRBV5-1
clone_size: NA
cdr3_nt: TGCGCCAGCAGCCCGAGGACAGGGGCTCACACCGGGGAGCTGTTTTTT
cdr3_aa: CASSPRTGAHTGELFF

d_call: NA
j_call: TRBJ2-2
v_call: TRBV28
clone_size: NA
cdr3_nt: TGTGCCAGCAGTTTACCGGGGACGGGAAACACCGGGGAGCTGTTTTTT
cdr3_aa: CASSLPGTGNTGELFF

d_call: NA
j_call: TRBJ2-5
v_call: TRBV5-1
clone_size: NA
cdr3_nt: TGCGCCAGCAGCGAGGGGATGGAGACCCAGTACTTC
cdr3_aa: CASSEGMETQYF

d_call: TRBD1
j_call: TRBJ1-4
v_call: TRBV5-4
clone_size: once
cdr3_nt: TGTGCCAGCAGCGGGACAGGGAGGGCTAATGAAAAACTGTTTTTT
cdr3_aa: CASSGTGRANEKLFF

d_call: TRBD2
j_call: TRBJ2-7
v_call: TRBV5-1
clone_size: NA
cdr3_nt: TGCGCCAGCAGCTCCCTGGCGGGAGCTTACTACGAGCAGTACTTC
cdr3_aa: CASSSLAGAYYEQYF

d_call: TRBD1
j_call: TRBJ1-2
v_call: TRBV11-2
clone_size: NA
cdr3_nt: TGTGCCAGCAGCTTCCCCTTTCGGGACAGGGACTATGGCTACACCTTC
cdr3_aa: CASSFPFRDRDYGYTF

d_call: NA
j_call: TRBJ2-5
v_call: TRBV6-5
clone_size: NA
cdr3_nt: TGTGCCAGCAGGGTTGGCCTAAGGGACCAAGAGACCCAGTACTTC
cdr3_aa: CASRVGLRDQETQYF

d_call: NA
j_call: TRBJ2-3
v_call: TRBV21-1
clone_size: once
cdr3_nt: TGTGCCAGCAGCAAAGCTCAAAAGGGGCAGGAGATCACAGATACGCAGTATTTT
cdr3_aa: CASSKAQKGQEITDTQYF

d_call: NA
j_call: TRBJ2-1
v_call: TRBV6-1
clone_size: NA
cdr3_nt: TGTGCCAGCACAGAAGGGGTTGCGCCATACAATGAGCAGTTCTTC
cdr3_aa: CASTEGVAPYNEQFF

d_call: TRBD1
j_call: TRBJ1-2
v_call: TRBV6-6
clone_size: once
cdr3_nt: TGTGCCAGCAGTTCCGGGACAGGGGAAGGTTATGGCTACACCTTC
cdr3_aa: CASSSGTGEGYGYTF

d_call: TRBD1
j_call: TRBJ2-1
v_call: TRBV5-1
clone_size: NA
cdr3_nt: TGCGCCAGCAGCTTCGGACAGGAAGGGGATGAGCAGTTCTTC
cdr3_aa: CASSFGQEGDEQFF

d_call: NA
j_call: TRBJ1-3
v_call: TRBV7-9
clone_size: NA
cdr3_nt: TGTGCCAGCAGCTTACAGAGCTCTGGAAACACCATATATTTT
cdr3_aa: CASSLQSSGNTIYF

d_call: NA
j_call: TRBJ2-7
v_call: TRBV19
clone_size: NA
cdr3_nt: TGTGCCAGTAGTATTAGAGGAGCATCCTACGAGCAGTACTTC
cdr3_aa: CASSIRGASYEQYF

d_call: NA
j_call: TRBJ1-1
v_call: TRBV6-1
clone_size: NA
cdr3_nt: TGTGCCAGCAGTGTGGGCGGTTATTCTAACACTGAAGCTTTCTTT
cdr3_aa: CASSVGGYSNTEAFF

d_call: NA
j_call: TRBJ1-4
v_call: TRBV6-1
clone_size: NA
cdr3_nt: TGTGCCAGTTGCAGGGGCTATAATGAAAAACTGTTTTTT
cdr3_aa: CASCRGYNEKLFF

d_call: NA
j_call: TRBJ1-5
v_call: TRBV19
clone_size: NA
cdr3_nt: TGTGCCAGTAAGACAGGCAATCAGCCCCAGCATTTT
cdr3_aa: CASKTGNQPQHF

d_call: TRBD1
j_call: TRBJ1-2
v_call: TRBV19
clone_size: NA
cdr3_nt: TGTGCCAGCCACAACAGGGGGCTCGGGTATGGCTACACCTTC
cdr3_aa: CASHNRGLGYGYTF

d_call: NA
j_call: TRBJ2-2
v_call: TRBV10-1
clone_size: NA
cdr3_nt: TGCGCCAGCAGTGAGTCGAACACCGGGGAGCTGTTTTTT
cdr3_aa: CASSESNTGELFF

d_call: NA
j_call: TRBJ2-3
v_call: TRBV4-3
clone_size: NA
cdr3_nt: TGCGCCAGCAGCCAAGAACAGGGCACAGATACGCAGTATTTT
cdr3_aa: CASSQEQGTDTQYF